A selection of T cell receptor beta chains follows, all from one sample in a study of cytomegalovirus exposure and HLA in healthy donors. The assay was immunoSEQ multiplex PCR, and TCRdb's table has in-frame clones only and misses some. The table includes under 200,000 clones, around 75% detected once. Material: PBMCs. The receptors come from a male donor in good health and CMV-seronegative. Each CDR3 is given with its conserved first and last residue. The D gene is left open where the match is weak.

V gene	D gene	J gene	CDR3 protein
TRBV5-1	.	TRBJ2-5	CASSLAGRGIRETQYF
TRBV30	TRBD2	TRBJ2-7	CASASGGPYEQYF
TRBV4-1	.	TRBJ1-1	CASSQPGKRSEAFF
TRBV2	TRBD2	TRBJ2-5	CASTPAAAGVSQTQYF
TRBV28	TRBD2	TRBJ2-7	CAIAGGENEQYF
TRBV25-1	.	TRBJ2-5	CASSVFGETQYF
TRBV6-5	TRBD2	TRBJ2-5	CASSPGLVEETQYF
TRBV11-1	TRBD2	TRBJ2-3	CASSLGLAVPHTQYF
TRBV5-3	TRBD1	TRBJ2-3	CARILIGTGFTDTQYF
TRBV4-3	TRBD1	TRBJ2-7	CASSQAPTGGEQYF
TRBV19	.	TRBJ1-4	CASSVRSGANEKLFF
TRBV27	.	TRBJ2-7	CASSLAPSYEQYF
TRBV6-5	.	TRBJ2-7	CASTYRAGSSTEQYF
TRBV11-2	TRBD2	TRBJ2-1	CASSLVSGEFYNEQFF
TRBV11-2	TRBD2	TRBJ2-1	CASSLAPGGAQFF
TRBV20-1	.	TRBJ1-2	CSGRNNYGYTF
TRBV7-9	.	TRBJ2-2	CSSDLTANTGELFF